A selection of T cell receptor beta chains follows, all from one sample in a study of shared T cell receptors in the human thymus. Sequencing was performed with immunoSEQ multiplex PCR; in TCRdb, only in-frame clones are kept and a portion is missing. The table records 500,000 to 750,000 clones, 70% to 90% of them present only once. Separately, the same data were catalogued under a study of human thymus T cells.

Sequencing was done on a sample of thymocytes. These receptor sequences come from a boy in the first two years of life with a congenital heart defect. CDR3s include the opening cysteine and the closing phenylalanine or tryptophan. D genes are given only for firm matches. Part of the rows lack a size; the others show once, few, many or a class for expanded clones.

CDR3: CASSLALGGGDDEQFF
DNA: TGCGCCAGCAGCTTGGCCCTCGGGGGGGGTGACGATGAGCAGTTCTTC
size: -
V: TRBV5-1
J: TRBJ2-1
D: TRBD2

CDR3: CASSVTGLAGYTF
DNA: TGTGCCAGCAGTGTGACAGGGTTGGCCGGCTACACCTTC
size: -
V: TRBV28
J: TRBJ1-2
D: TRBD1

CDR3: CASRVQGHLGEQYF
DNA: TGTGCCAGCAGGGTACAGGGGCACCTGGGTGAGCAGTACTTC
size: -
V: TRBV6-5
J: TRBJ2-7
D: TRBD1

CDR3: CASSQQGAGANVLTF
DNA: TGCGCCAGCAGCCAACAGGGTGCTGGGGCCAACGTCCTGACTTTC
size: -
V: TRBV4-1
J: TRBJ2-6
D: -

CDR3: CASSVFLLAGSYEQYF
DNA: TGTGCCAGCAGTGTGTTTCTACTAGCGGGCTCCTACGAGCAGTACTTC
size: -
V: TRBV6-1
J: TRBJ2-7
D: TRBD2

CDR3: CASSPPLNREQETDTQYF
DNA: TGTGCCAGCTCACCACCCCTCAACAGGGAACAAGAGACAGATACGCAGTATTTT
size: -
V: TRBV18
J: TRBJ2-3
D: -

CDR3: CAWRVSGRADGELFF
DNA: TGTGCCTGGAGGGTTAGCGGGAGGGCCGACGGGGAGCTGTTTTTT
size: -
V: TRBV30
J: TRBJ2-2
D: TRBD2

CDR3: CASMTSGRGEQYF
DNA: TGTGCCAGCATGACTAGCGGGAGAGGCGAGCAGTACTTC
size: once
V: TRBV6-5
J: TRBJ2-7
D: TRBD2

CDR3: CASSPGRRGEQFF
DNA: TGTGCCAGCAGCCCCGGGAGGCGAGGTGAGCAGTTCTTC
size: -
V: TRBV7-9
J: TRBJ2-1
D: TRBD2

CDR3: CASSALGGLGRSDGEYEQYF
DNA: TGTGCCAGCAGTGCCCTTGGTGGGTTGGGGAGGAGTGACGGAGAATACGAGCAGTACTTC
size: -
V: TRBV6-1
J: TRBJ2-7
D: -